The next 14 T cell receptor beta chains were all read from a single sample in a study of shared clonotypes between healthy human individuals. Here immunoSEQ multiplex PCR was the method, and the copy in TCRdb shows in-frame clones only, minus some. The sample lists a few hundred thousand clones, under 80% occurring once. What was sequenced was memory CD4+ T cells sorted from blood. Subset denoted: CD45RA-negative fraction. The receptors come from a man aged 25-40 years in good health.

CDR3 in amino acids: CAISIQGGTGELFF. In nucleotides, the CDR3 is TGTGCCATCAGTATCCAGGGAGGTACCGGGGAGCTGTTTTTT. This chain uses TRBV10-3 with TRBJ2-2; D possibly corresponds to TRBD2 (6 bases). V was trimmed by 5 bases and J by 5 bases, leaving 12 bases between them. The V gene's germline CDR1 is ENHRY and CDR2 SYGVKD. This CDR3 is 14 amino acids long.

This clone appeared a few times. This chain links TRBV19 with TRBJ2-7; D is perhaps TRBD2 (5 bases). The CDR3 is 14 amino acids. Germline CDR1 is LNHDA and CDR2 is SQIVND (reference sequence). V was cut by 7 bases and J by 7 bases, with 20 bases left in between. CDR3 sequence (DNA): TGTGCCAGTAATGTGGACGCGGGCCGTGGAGAGCAGTACTTC. Translation: CASNVDAGRGEQYF.

This clone was counted only a few times. The rearrangement uses TRBV4-1 and TRBJ1-2; D is uncertain. Germline values: CDR1 MGHRA, CDR2 YSYEKL. V was shortened by 1 base and J by 3 bases, with 12 bases between the two germline ends. The CDR3 is made up of 15 amino acids. CDR3 in DNA: TGCGCCAGCAGCCAAGTATCCAGGCCGGACTATGGCTACACCTTC. Amino acids: CASSQVSRPDYGYTF.

The chain has TRBV27 and TRBJ1-4; perhaps TRBD1 as D (6 bases). In germline, CDR1 is MNHEY, CDR2 SMNVEV (reference sequence). The ends were cut back, 6 bases at V and 0 bases at J, with 17 bases in the middle. The CDR3 extends over 17 amino acids. CDR3 region: CASSPRTDRATNEKLFF. For the CDR3, the DNA is TGTGCCAGCAGCCCCCGGACAGACAGAGCAACTAATGAAAAACTGTTTTTT.

V is TRBV5-5 and J is TRBJ1-4; 7 positions agree with TRBD1. V trimming: 1 base; J trimming: 3 bases; junction bases outside the gene matches: 3. The CDR3 sequence is 15 residues long. The germline V gene encodes CDR1 SGHKS and CDR2 YYEKEE (reference sequence). The CDR3 here is CASSLLGTANEKLFF. The CDR3 bases are TGTGCCAGCAGCTTGCTAGGGACAGCTAATGAAAAACTGTTTTTT.

The rearrangement links TRBV2 to TRBJ2-3, with 7 bases lining up with TRBD2. Germline assignment: CDR1 SNHLY and CDR2 FYNNEI. The CDR3 has 15 amino acids. Unmatched junction bases numbered 7, after V lost 2 bases and J lost 5 bases. The CDR3 region has the DNA TGTGCCAGCAGTGAACGGGGGGATTCCGGAGATACGCAGTATTTT. Translation: CASSERGDSGDTQYF.

This clone appeared a few times. V gene TRBV6-1 combines with J gene TRBJ2-4; D gene uncertain. Germline loops: CDR1 MNHNS, CDR2 SASEGT. The CDR3 sequence is 12 residues long. V lost 5 bases, J lost 8 bases, and 10 bases lay in between. In DNA, the CDR3 is TGTGCCAGCAGTTCGGAGACTGACATTCAGTACTTC. It encodes CASSSETDIQYF.

The chain couples TRBV9 to TRBJ2-7; tentatively, D is TRBD2 (6 bases). The CDR3 has 11 amino acids. Germline V gene lookup returns CDR1 SGDLS and CDR2 YYNGEE. The V and J ends lost 9 bases and 4 bases respectively, with 11 bases between them. The CDR3 spells CANLTSYEQYF. CDR3 in DNA: TGTGCCAACCTGACTAGTTACGAGCAGTACTTC.

This clone was recorded a few times. This chain uses TRBV2 with TRBJ1-1; D call uncertain. This CDR3 has 12 residues. V shed 1 base and J shed 2 bases, with 2 bases lying between them. Germline CDR1 reads SNHLY; CDR2 reads FYNNEI. The CDR3 region has the DNA TGTGCCAGCAGTGAAGGAAACACTGAAGCTTTCTTT. Translation gives CASSEGNTEAFF.

This clone was detected a few times. The chain joins TRBV5-1 to TRBJ2-4; 10 bases agree with TRBD1. Looked up from germline, CDR1 is SGHRS and CDR2 is YFSETQ. The V and J ends lost 4 bases and 6 bases, in that order; junction bases with no gene match: 7. The CDR3 consists of 15 residues. This chain's CDR3 is CASSPQTGGGNIQYF. As DNA, the CDR3 is TGCGCCAGCAGCCCTCAGACAGGGGGCGGAAACATTCAGTACTTC. Together with reference TRBV5-1 and TRBJ2-4, the CDR3 gives the full variable domain: KAGVTQTPRYLIKTRGQQVTLSCSPISGHRSVSWYQQTPGQGLQFLFEYFSETQRNKGNFPGRFSGRQFSNSRSEMNVSTLELGDSALYLCASSPQTGGGNIQYFGAGTRLSVL.

Remarks on this clone: A much larger clone differs by one base, so this may be a read error. This chain links TRBV5-1 with TRBJ1-5; D possibly corresponds to TRBD1 (5 bases). Trimming shortened V by 0 bases and J by 14 bases, and 9 bases separated the two germline ends. The CDR3 loop spans 11 amino acids. The germline V gene has CDR1 SGHRS and CDR2 YFSETQ. The CDR3 bases are TGCGCCAGCAGCTTGGAGGGGAAGGAGCATTTT. This encodes CASSLEGKEHF.

V gene TRBV2 combines with J gene TRBJ2-3; no clear D gene. Germline assignment: CDR1 SNHLY and CDR2 FYNNEI. V lost 5 bases to trimming and J lost 3 bases, with 6 bases between them. This CDR3 spans 12 amino acids. In nucleotides, the CDR3 is TGTGCCAGCAGTTTCGAGACAGATACGCAGTATTTT. This codes for CASSFETDTQYF.

This clone showed up many times. This sequence joins TRBV5-5 and TRBJ1-1, with a possible D match to TRBD1 (6 bases). The CDR3 is 13 amino acids. Germline V gene sequence: CDR1 SGHKS, CDR2 YYEKEE (reference sequence). Trimming took 7 bases from V and 0 from J, leaving 10 bases between them. CDR3: CASLQGMNTEAFF. In DNA, the CDR3 is TGTGCCAGCCTTCAGGGGATGAACACTGAAGCTTTCTTT.

The chain links TRBV7-8 to TRBJ2-7; D call uncertain. CDR1 and CDR2 from the germline V gene are SGHVS and FQNEAQ. The CDR3 totals 12 residues. The V end lost 8 bases, the J end lost 0 bases, and 8 bases lay between the germline ends. The CDR3 bases are TGTGCCAGCTTACCCAACTCCTACGAGCAGTACTTC. Its protein is CASLPNSYEQYF. The full variable domain, with the rest looked up from reference TRBV7-8 and TRBJ2-7, is GAGVSQSPRYKVAKRGQDVALRCDPISGHVSLFWYQQALGQGPEFLTYFQNEAQLDKSGLPSDRFFAERPEGSVSTLKIQRTQQEDSAVYLCASLPNSYEQYFGPGTRLTVT.